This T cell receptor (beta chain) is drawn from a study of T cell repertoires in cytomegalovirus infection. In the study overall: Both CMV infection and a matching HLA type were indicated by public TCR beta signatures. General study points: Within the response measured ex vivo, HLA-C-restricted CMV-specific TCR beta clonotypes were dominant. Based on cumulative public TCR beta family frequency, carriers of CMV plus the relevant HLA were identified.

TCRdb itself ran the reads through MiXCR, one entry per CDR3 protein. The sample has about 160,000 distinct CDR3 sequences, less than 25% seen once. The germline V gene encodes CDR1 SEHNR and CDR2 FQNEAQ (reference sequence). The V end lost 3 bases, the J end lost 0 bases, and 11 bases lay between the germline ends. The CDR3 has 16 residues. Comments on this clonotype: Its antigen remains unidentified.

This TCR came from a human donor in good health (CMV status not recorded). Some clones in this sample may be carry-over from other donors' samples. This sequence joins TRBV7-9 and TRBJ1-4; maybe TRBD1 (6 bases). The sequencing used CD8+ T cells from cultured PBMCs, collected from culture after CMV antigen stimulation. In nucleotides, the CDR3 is TGTGCCAGCAGCTTCGACAGGACAGCAACTAATGAAAAACTGTTTTTT. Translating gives CASSFDRTATNEKLFF.